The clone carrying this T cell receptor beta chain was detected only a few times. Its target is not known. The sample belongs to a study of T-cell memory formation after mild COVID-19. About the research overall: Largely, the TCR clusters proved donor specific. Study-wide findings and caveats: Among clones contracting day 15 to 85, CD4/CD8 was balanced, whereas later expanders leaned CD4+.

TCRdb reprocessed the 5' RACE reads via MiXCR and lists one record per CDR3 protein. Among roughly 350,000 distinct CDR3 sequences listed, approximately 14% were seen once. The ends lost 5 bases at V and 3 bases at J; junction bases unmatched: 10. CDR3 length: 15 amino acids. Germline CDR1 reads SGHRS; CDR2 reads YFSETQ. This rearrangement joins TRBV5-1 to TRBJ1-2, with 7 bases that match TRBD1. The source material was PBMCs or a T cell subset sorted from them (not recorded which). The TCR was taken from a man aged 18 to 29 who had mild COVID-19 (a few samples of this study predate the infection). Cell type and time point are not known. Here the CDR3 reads CASRSLQGVDYGYTF. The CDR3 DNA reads TGCGCCAGCAGGTCTCTTCAGGGGGTGGACTATGGCTACACCTTC.